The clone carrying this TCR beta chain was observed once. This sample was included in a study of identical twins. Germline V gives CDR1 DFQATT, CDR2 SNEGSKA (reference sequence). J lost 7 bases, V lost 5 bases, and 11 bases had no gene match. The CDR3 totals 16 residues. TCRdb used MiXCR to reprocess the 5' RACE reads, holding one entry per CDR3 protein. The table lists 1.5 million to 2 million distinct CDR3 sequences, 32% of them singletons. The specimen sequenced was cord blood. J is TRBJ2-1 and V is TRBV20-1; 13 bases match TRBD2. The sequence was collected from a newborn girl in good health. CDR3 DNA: TGCAGTGCTCGTATGGGGACTAGCGGGGTACGGAATGAGCAGTTCTTC. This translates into CSARMGTSGVRNEQFF.